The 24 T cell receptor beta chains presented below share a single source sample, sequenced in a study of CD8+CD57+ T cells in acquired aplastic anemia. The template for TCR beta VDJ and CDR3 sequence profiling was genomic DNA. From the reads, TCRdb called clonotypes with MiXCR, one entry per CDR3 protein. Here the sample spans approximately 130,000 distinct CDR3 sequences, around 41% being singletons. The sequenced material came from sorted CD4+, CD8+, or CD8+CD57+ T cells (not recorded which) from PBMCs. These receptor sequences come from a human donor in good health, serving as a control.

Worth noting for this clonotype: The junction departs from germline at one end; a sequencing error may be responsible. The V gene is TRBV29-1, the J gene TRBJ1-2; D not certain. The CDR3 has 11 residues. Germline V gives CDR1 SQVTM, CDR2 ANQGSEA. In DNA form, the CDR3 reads TGTAGCTTGTTAGAAGATTATGGCTACACCTTC. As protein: CSLLEDYGYTF.

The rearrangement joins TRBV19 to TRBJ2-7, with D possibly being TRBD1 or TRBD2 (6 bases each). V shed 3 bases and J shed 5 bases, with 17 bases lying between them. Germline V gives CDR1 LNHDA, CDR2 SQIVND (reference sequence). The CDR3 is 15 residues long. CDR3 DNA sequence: TGTGCCAGTAGTATCGTACCGGGGGCGGTCCACGAGCAGTACTTC. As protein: CASSIVPGAVHEQYF.

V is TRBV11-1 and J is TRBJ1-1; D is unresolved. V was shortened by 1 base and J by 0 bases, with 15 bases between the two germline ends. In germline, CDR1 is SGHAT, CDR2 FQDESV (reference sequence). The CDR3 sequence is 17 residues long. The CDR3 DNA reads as TGTGCCAGCAGCTTAGTCGTAGGATACCAGATGAACACTGAAGCTTTCTTT. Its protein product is CASSLVVGYQMNTEAFF.

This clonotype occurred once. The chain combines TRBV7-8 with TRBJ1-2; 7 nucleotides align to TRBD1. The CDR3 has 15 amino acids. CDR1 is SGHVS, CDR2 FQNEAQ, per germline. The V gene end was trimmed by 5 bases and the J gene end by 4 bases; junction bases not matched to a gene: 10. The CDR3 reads CASSRDSQSFYGYTF. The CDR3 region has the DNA TGTGCCAGCAGCCGGGACAGTCAGAGTTTCTATGGCTACACCTTC.

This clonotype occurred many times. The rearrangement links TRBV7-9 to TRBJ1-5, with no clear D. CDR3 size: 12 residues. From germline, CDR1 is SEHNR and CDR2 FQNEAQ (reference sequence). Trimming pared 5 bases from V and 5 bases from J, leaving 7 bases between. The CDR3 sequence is CASSLDHQPQHF. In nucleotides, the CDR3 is TGTGCCAGCAGCCTAGACCATCAGCCCCAGCATTTT.

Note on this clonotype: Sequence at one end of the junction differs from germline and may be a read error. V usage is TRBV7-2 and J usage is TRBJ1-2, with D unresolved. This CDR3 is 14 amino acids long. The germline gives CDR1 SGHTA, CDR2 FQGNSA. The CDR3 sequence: CASSLGRTNYSYTF. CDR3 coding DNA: TGTGCCAGCAGCTTAGGCAGAACTAACTATAGCTACACCTTC.

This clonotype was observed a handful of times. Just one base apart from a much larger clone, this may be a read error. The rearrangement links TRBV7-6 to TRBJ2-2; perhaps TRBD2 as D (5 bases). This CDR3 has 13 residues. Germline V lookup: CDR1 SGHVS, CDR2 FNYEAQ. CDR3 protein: CASRLKNTGELLF. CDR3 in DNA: TGTGCCAGCAGGCTCAAGAACACCGGGGAGCTGCTTTTT.

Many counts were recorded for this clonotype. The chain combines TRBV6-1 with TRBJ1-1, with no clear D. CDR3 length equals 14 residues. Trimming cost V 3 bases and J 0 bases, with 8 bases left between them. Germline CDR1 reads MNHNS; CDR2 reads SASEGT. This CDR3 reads CASSEGFLNTEAFF. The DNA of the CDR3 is TGTGCCAGCAGTGAGGGGTTTTTGAACACTGAAGCTTTCTTT.

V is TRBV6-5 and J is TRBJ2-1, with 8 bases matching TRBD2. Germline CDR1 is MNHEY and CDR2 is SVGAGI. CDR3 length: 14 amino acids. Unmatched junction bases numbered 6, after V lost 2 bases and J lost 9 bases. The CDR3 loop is CASSYGETSGEQFF. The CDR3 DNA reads TGTGCCAGCAGTTACGGCGAAACTAGCGGTGAGCAGTTCTTC.

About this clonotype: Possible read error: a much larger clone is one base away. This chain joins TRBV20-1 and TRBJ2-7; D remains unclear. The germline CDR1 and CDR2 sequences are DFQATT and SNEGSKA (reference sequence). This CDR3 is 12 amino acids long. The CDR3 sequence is CSASANSHEQYF. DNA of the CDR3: TGCAGTGCTAGCGCGAACTCCCACGAGCAGTACTTC.

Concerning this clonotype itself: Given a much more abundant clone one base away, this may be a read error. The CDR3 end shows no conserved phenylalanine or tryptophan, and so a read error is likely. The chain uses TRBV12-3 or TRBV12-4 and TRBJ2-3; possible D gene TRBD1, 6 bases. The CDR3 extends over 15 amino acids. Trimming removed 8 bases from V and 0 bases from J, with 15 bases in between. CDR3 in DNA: TGTGCCAGCTCCGCAGGGGCCACCAGCACAGATACGCAGTATTCT. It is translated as CASSAGATSTDTQYS.

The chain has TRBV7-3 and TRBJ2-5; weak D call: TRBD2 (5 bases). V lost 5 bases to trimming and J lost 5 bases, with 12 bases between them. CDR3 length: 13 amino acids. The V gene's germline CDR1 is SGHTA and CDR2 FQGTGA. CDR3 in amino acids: CASSPTRVETQYF. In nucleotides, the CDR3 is TGTGCCAGCAGCCCTACTAGAGTCGAGACCCAGTACTTC. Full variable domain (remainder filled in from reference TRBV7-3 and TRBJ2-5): GAGVSQTPSNKVTEKGKYVELRCDPISGHTALYWYRQSLGQGPEFLIYFQGTGAADDSGLPNDRFFAVRPEGSVSTLKIQRTERGDSAVYLCASSPTRVETQYFGPGTRLLVL.

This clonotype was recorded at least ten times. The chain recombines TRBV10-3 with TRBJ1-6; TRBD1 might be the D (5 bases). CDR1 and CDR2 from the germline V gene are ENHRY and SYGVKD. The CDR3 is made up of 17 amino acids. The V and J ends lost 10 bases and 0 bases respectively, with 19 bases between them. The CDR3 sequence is CANRATAGNSYNSPLHF. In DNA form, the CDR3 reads TGTGCCAACCGCGCAACTGCAGGGAACTCCTATAATTCACCCCTCCACTTT.

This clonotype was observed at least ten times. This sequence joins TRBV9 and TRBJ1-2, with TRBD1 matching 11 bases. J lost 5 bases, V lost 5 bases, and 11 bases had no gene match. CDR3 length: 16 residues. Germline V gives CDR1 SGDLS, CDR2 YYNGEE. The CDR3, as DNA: TGTGCCAGCAGTCGTCGGACAGGGGGCTCGGCTTATGGCTACACCTTC. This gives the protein CASSRRTGGSAYGYTF.

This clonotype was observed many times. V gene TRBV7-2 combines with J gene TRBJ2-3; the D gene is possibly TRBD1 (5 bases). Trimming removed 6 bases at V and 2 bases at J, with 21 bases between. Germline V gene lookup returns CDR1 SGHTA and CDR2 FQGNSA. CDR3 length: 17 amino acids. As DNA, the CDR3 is TGTGCCAGCAGTGTAGGTCAGAGAACAGGCTTCACAGATACGCAGTATTTT. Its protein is CASSVGQRTGFTDTQYF.

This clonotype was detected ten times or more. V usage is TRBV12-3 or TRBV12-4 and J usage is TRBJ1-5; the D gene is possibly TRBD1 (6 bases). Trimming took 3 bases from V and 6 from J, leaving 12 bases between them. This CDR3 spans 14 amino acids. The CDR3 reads CASSFEGGVQPQHF. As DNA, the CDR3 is TGTGCCAGCAGTTTCGAAGGGGGAGTTCAGCCCCAGCATTTT.

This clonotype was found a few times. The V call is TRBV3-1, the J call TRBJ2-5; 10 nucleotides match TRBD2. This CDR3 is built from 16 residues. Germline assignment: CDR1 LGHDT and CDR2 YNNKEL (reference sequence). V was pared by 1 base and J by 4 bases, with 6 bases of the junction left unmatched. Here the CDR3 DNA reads TGTGCCAGCAGCCAAGGGTCCCAGCGGGGGGGAGAGACCCAGTACTTC. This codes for CASSQGSQRGGETQYF.

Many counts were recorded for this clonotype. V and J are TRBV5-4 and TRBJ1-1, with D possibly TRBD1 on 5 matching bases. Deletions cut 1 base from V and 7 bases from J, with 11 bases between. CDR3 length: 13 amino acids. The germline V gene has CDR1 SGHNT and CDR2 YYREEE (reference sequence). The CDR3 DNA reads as TGTGCCAGCAGCTTGATGGGGGGAATTGAAGCTTTCTTT. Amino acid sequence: CASSLMGGIEAFF.

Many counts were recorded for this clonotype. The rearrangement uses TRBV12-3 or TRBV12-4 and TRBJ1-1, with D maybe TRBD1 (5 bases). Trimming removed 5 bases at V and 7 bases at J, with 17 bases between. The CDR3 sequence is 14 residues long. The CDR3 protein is CASSPQLNRLEAFF. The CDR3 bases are TGTGCCAGCAGTCCTCAACTTAACAGGCTTGAAGCTTTCTTT.

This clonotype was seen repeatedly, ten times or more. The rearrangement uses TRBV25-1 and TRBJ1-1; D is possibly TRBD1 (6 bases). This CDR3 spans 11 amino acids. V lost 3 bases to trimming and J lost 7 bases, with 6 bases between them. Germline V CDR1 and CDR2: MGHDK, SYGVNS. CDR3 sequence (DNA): TGTGCCAGCAGTGAGACAGGTGAAGCTTTCTTT. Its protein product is CASSETGEAFF.

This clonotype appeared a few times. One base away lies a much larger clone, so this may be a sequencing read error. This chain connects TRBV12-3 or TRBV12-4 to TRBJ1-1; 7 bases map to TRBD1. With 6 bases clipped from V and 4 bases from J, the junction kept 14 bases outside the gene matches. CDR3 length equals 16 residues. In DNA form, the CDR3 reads TGTGCCAGCAGACCAACCCGACAGGGCACGAGCACTGAAGCTTTCTTT. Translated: CASRPTRQGTSTEAFF.

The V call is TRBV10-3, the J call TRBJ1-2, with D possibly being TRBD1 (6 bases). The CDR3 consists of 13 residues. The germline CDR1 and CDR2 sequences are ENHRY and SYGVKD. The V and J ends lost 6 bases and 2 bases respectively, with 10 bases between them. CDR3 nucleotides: TGTGCCATCAGACAGGGCGGGAACTATGGCTACACCTTC. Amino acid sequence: CAIRQGGNYGYTF.

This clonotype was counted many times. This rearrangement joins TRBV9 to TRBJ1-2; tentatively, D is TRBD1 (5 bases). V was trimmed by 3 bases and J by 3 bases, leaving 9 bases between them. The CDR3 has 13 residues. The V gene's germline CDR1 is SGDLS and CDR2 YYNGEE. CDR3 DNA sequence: TGTGCCAGCAGCGCGGGGCGGGACTATGGCTACACCTTC. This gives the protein CASSAGRDYGYTF.

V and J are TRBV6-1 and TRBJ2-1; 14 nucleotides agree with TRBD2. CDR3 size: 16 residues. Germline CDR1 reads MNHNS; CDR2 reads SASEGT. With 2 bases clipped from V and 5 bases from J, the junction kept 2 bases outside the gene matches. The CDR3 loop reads CASSERLAGGNNEQFF. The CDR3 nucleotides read TGTGCCAGCAGTGAAAGACTAGCGGGAGGGAACAATGAGCAGTTCTTC.